Shown below are 4 T cell receptor beta chains from a single sample sequenced in a study of blood T cell repertoires in COVID-19. The data were produced by immunoSEQ multiplex PCR, yet TCRdb's version contains in-frame clones alone and is incomplete. The sample lists 320,000 or so clones; around 85% were seen once. Sequenced sample: PBMCs or T cells enriched from blood (not recorded which). These receptors were collected from a woman in her twenties or thirties who had been exposed to COVID-19.

This clone was recorded once. The V call is TRBV3-1 (or the pseudogene TRBV3-2), the J call TRBJ1-6; D is possibly TRBD1 (5 bases). This CDR3 region has 15 residues. Germline loops: CDR1 LGHDT, CDR2 YNNKEL (reference sequence). The ends were cut back, 1 base at V and 8 bases at J, with 12 bases in the middle. The DNA of the CDR3 is TGTGCCAGCAGCCAAGTGGGGCGGCAAGATTCACCCCTCCACTTT. Its translation: CASSQVGRQDSPLHF.

The chain has TRBV5-5 and TRBJ2-7; D perhaps matches TRBD1 (6 bases). V lost 7 bases to trimming and J lost 3 bases, with 23 bases between them. The CDR3 covers 16 residues. Germline V gene data show CDR1 as SGHKS and CDR2 as YYEKEE (reference sequence). CDR3 coding DNA: TGTGCCAGCCAAGCAGGCCCACAGGGCCTTAGCTACGAGCAGTACTTC. Amino acids: CASQAGPQGLSYEQYF.

The rearrangement uses TRBV29-1 and TRBJ1-1, with a possible D match to TRBD1 (5 bases). CDR1 SQVTM and CDR2 ANQGSEA come from the germline V gene. V lost 4 bases to trimming and J lost 3 bases, with 12 bases between them. The CDR3 is made up of 13 amino acids. CDR3 DNA sequence: TGCAGCGTTGGATTTGGCAGGGACACTGAAGCTTTCTTT. Translated, it gives CSVGFGRDTEAFF.

The chain is built from TRBV28 and TRBJ1-1; maybe TRBD1 (5 bases). The V gene's germline CDR1 is MDHEN and CDR2 SYDVKM. The germline V and J ends were trimmed by 10 bases and 6 bases, with 12 bases remaining between them. The CDR3 sequence is 11 residues long. In DNA, the CDR3 is TGTGCCATCCGGGGGGTATCTGAAGCTTTCTTT. Translating gives CAIRGVSEAFF.